This T cell receptor (beta chain) was observed in a study of T cell responses to AZD1222 COVID-19 vaccine. This clone was detected only once. Its antigen is not known. Some clones are missing from TCRdb's copy, which holds only in-frame ones; the method was immunoSEQ multiplex PCR. Of more than 80,000 clones in the sample, approximately 83% were seen once. Study conclusions and caveats: There were repertoire samples only from the period after the peak T cell response.

The CDR3 extends over 13 amino acids. Per germline, CDR1 SGHTA and CDR2 FQGNSA. V gave up 1 base and J gave up 2 bases, with 3 bases separating them. This specimen was peripheral blood, taken 28 days after the second AZD1222 dose. The clonotype originates from an adult who received the AZD1222 COVID-19 vaccine. The chain joins TRBV7-2 to TRBJ1-3; no definite D call. As DNA, the CDR3 is TGTGCCAGCAGCTTAGGGCCTGGAAACACCATATATTTT. Translated: CASSLGPGNTIYF.